What follows are 7 T cell receptor beta chains derived from one specimen sequenced in a study of blood T cells in healthy people across ages. Primers used in a second PCR of roughly 7 to 11 cycles were a sample-barcoded 5' primer and a J-beta primer mix. TCRdb recomputed calls from the 5' RACE reads with MiXCR, one row per CDR3 protein. The profile shows 1.5 million to 2 million distinct CDR3 sequences, roughly 28% of them singletons. The specimen was blood. Receptor source: a woman in her 30s in good health.

The chain has TRBV9 and TRBJ1-5; D unclear. CDR3 size: 14 residues. The germline CDR1 and CDR2 sequences are SGDLS and YYNGEE. V shed 4 bases and J shed 3 bases, with 11 bases lying between them. CDR3 sequence reads: CASSPEVDNQPQHF. The CDR3 DNA is TGTGCCAGCAGCCCGGAGGTCGACAATCAGCCCCAGCATTTT.

The CDR3 spells CSARVFSGLSGNTIYF. CDR3 in DNA: TGCAGTGCTAGAGTTTTCAGCGGTCTCTCTGGAAACACCATATATTTT. V usage is TRBV20-1 and J usage is TRBJ1-3, with no clear D. The CDR3 is made up of 16 amino acids. The germline V gene encodes CDR1 DFQATT and CDR2 SNEGSKA (reference sequence). V was trimmed by 1 base and J by 0 bases, leaving 13 bases between them.

About this clonotype itself: The missing conserved phenylalanine or tryptophan at the end of this CDR3 makes a read error likely. This chain connects TRBV5-6 to TRBJ2-1, with TRBD1 matching 9 bases. Per the germline V gene, CDR1 is SGHDT and CDR2 is YYEEEE. The CDR3 loop spans 14 amino acids. The V gene end was trimmed by 2 bases and the J gene end by 7 bases; junction bases not matched to a gene: 4. DNA for the CDR3: TGTGCCAGCAGCTTCGGGACAGGGAGAAATGAGCAGTTCGTC. This sequence encodes CASSFGTGRNEQFV.

CDR3: CASRPPGRGRQRVEQYF. CDR3 nucleotides: TGTGCCAGCAGACCTCCGGGGAGGGGGCGCCAAAGGGTCGAGCAGTACTTC. The V and J genes are TRBV11-2 and TRBJ2-7; tentatively, D is TRBD1 or TRBD2 (7 bases each). Per the germline V gene, CDR1 is SGHAT and CDR2 is FQNNGV. The V and J ends lost 6 bases and 6 bases respectively, with 27 bases between them. The CDR3 consists of 17 residues.

The chain combines TRBV5-1 with TRBJ2-1, with 8 bases lining up with TRBD1. This CDR3 spans 16 amino acids. Germline V gene data show CDR1 as SGHRS and CDR2 as YFSETQ. Losses at the gene ends were 4 bases for V and 7 bases for J; bases not matched to a gene: 13. The CDR3, as DNA: TGCGCCAGCAGCCGAAGGACCAGGACAGGGTTGAATGAGCAGTTCTTC. Protein: CASSRRTRTGLNEQFF.

V and J are TRBV5-1 and TRBJ1-1; D possibly corresponds to TRBD1 (5 bases). Germline assignment: CDR1 SGHRS and CDR2 YFSETQ. CDR3 length equals 15 residues. V was trimmed by 6 bases and J by 1 base, leaving 16 bases between them. CDR3 sequence reads: CASNLRGDWNTEAFF. In nucleotides, the CDR3 is TGCGCCAGCAATCTACGAGGGGATTGGAACACTGAAGCTTTCTTT.

This clonotype was counted many times. V is TRBV29-1 and J is TRBJ2-1, with TRBD2 matching over 14 bases. CDR3 size: 17 residues. Germline V gene sequence: CDR1 SQVTM, CDR2 ANQGSEA. V dropped 1 base and J dropped 7; count of bases not matched to a gene: 9. The CDR3 sequence: CSVEGTSGRLAGNEQFF. The CDR3 region has the DNA TGCAGCGTTGAAGGGACTAGCGGGAGGTTGGCCGGGAATGAGCAGTTCTTC.